Presented here are 6 T cell receptor beta chains from one specimen sequenced in a study of CD8 T cells in ankylosing spondylitis. Each CDR3 protein is one row after TCRdb ran MiXCR on the 5' RACE reads. The sample shows under 250,000 distinct CDR3 sequences, roughly 32% of them seen only once. The sequenced material came from blood, either unsorted or a sorted T cell fraction (not recorded which). The receptors derive from a male donor with ankylosing spondylitis or in good health (not recorded which).

The chain is built from TRBV7-8 and TRBJ2-3; 10 positions match TRBD1. V shed 1 base, J shed 1 base, and the junction held 2 bases outside the gene matches. Germline values: CDR1 SGHVS, CDR2 FQNEAQ. This CDR3 comprises 16 residues. CDR3 amino acids: CASSLGGTGGTDTQYF. CDR3 bases: TGTGCCAGCAGCTTAGGTGGGACAGGGGGCACAGATACGCAGTATTTT.

V and J are TRBV6-5 and TRBJ2-3; a possible D gene is TRBD1 (5 bases). This CDR3 is 14 amino acids long. From germline, CDR1 is MNHEY and CDR2 SVGAGI. V shed 2 bases and J shed 6 bases, with 12 bases lying between them. CDR3 nucleotides: TGTGCCAGCAGTTACAGGACCCACAGGGATACGCAGTATTTT. It yields the protein CASSYRTHRDTQYF.

The genes are TRBV7-2 and TRBJ2-2; D is unclear. CDR3 length equals 13 residues. With 4 bases removed from V and 8 bases from J, the gap between germline ends came to 11 bases. Per the germline V gene, CDR1 is SGHTA and CDR2 is FQGNSA. The CDR3 DNA follows: TGTGCCAGCAGCTCCCGCCCTCCGGGGGAGCTGTTTTTT. Translated, it gives CASSSRPPGELFF. Full variable domain (outside the CDR3, taken from reference TRBV7-2 and TRBJ2-2): GAGVSQSPSNKVTEKGKDVELRCDPISGHTALYWYRQSLGQGLEFLIYFQGNSAPDKSGLPSDRFSAERTGGSVSTLTIQRTQQEDSAVYLCASSSRPPGELFFGEGSRLTVL.

The chain joins TRBV29-1 to TRBJ2-5; 8 nucleotides agree with TRBD2. Per germline, CDR1 SQVTM and CDR2 ANQGSEA. After removal of 6 bases from V and 1 base from J, the junction contained 13 bases not matched to a gene. The CDR3 sequence is 16 residues long. DNA for the CDR3: TGCAGCGTCGGCAGGGAGCGGGGGCTTCTCCAAGAGACCCAGTACTTC. It translates to CSVGRERGLLQETQYF.

The rearrangement joins TRBV12-3 or TRBV12-4 to TRBJ1-1, with D uncertain. The CDR3 length is 11 residues. V was clipped by 6 bases and J by 10 bases, with 12 bases between them. The CDR3 is CASSYSLGAFF. The CDR3, as DNA: TGTGCCAGCAGCTACTCACTAGGAGCTTTCTTT.

The V and J genes are TRBV20-1 and TRBJ2-4; 12 bases line up with TRBD2. This CDR3 is 19 amino acids long. Germline V gene sequence: CDR1 DFQATT, CDR2 SNEGSKA (reference sequence). V shed 0 bases and J 0 bases; nucleotides not matched to a gene: 9. The CDR3 DNA reads as TGCAGTGCTAGAGATGCGGCTAGCGGGGGGGCACTAGCCAAAAACATTCAGTACTTC. Encoded protein: CSARDAASGGALAKNIQYF.